The 17 T cell receptor beta chains below all came from one sample that was sequenced in a study of cytomegalovirus exposure and HLA in healthy donors. The PCR ran on 60 Vbeta and 13 Jbeta primers. The assay was immunoSEQ multiplex PCR, and TCRdb's table has in-frame clones only and misses some. The sample has fewer than 200,000 clones; about 88% are singletons. The sequencing sample was made of PBMCs. These receptors were taken from a man between 18 and 35 years old in good health and CMV-seropositive.

The rearrangement uses TRBV11-2 and TRBJ2-7, with D perhaps TRBD2 (6 bases). Trimming removed 2 bases at V and 6 bases at J, with 8 bases between. CDR1 is SGHAT and CDR2 is FQNNGV in the germline V gene. The CDR3 runs 12 residues. This chain's CDR3 is CASSLRGGEQYF. In DNA, the CDR3 is TGTGCCAGCAGCTTACGGGGAGGCGAGCAGTACTTC.

The chain carries TRBV13 and TRBJ2-7, with TRBD1 as a possible D gene (6 bases). This CDR3 has 15 amino acids. Germline assignment: CDR1 PRHDT and CDR2 FYEKMQ (reference sequence). V lost 5 bases to trimming and J lost 0 bases, with 14 bases between them. CDR3 sequence: CASSLQGGSSYEQYF. CDR3 nucleotides: TGTGCCAGCAGCCTACAGGGTGGAAGCTCCTACGAGCAGTACTTC.

The rearrangement links TRBV7-6 to TRBJ1-2, with no clear D. The CDR3 spans 14 residues. Germline V CDR1 and CDR2: SGHVS, FNYEAQ. Trimming removed 3 bases at V and 8 bases at J, with 16 bases between. The CDR3 region is CASSFPGSFDGYTF. DNA of the CDR3: TGTGCCAGCAGCTTTCCGGGGTCTTTCGACGGCTACACCTTC. Full variable domain (remainder filled in from reference TRBV7-6 and TRBJ1-2): GAGVSQSPRYKVTKRGQDVALRCDPISGHVSLYWYRQALGQGPEFLTYFNYEAQQDKSGLPNDRFSAERPEGSISTLTIQRTEQRDSAMYRCASSFPGSFDGYTFGSGTRLTVV.

The chain has TRBV7-2 and TRBJ2-2, with D possibly being TRBD2 (5 bases). The CDR3 has 14 amino acids. Germline CDR1 reads SGHTA; CDR2 reads FQGNSA. V lost 6 bases and J lost 4, with 12 bases in between. In DNA form, the CDR3 reads TGTGCCAGCAGGAGGGTTTCAGGCACCGGGGAGCTGTTTTTT. It yields the protein CASRRVSGTGELFF.

The chain couples TRBV7-8 to TRBJ2-7; tentative D call: TRBD2 (6 bases). V shed 0 bases and J shed 7 bases, with 16 bases lying between them. CDR3 length: 15 residues. CDR1 and CDR2 from the germline V gene are SGHVS and FQNEAQ. Here the CDR3 reads CASSLAGLSGGEQYF. Here the CDR3 DNA reads TGTGCCAGCAGCTTAGCCGGTTTGTCAGGAGGGGAGCAGTACTTC.

The chain links TRBV6-5 to TRBJ2-2, with a possible D match to TRBD2 (5 bases). Germline assignment: CDR1 MNHEY and CDR2 SVGAGI. Trimming shortened V by 0 bases and J by 4 bases, and 9 bases separated the two germline ends. The CDR3 runs 15 residues. The CDR3 region is CASSYSSEGTGELFF. DNA for the CDR3: TGTGCCAGCAGTTACTCTAGCGAGGGCACCGGGGAGCTGTTTTTT.

The chain recombines TRBV4-3 with TRBJ1-1; TRBD1 matches 8 bases. This CDR3 spans 14 amino acids. V trimming: 4 bases; J trimming: 3 bases; junction bases outside the gene matches: 4. Germline CDR1 LGHNA, CDR2 YSLEER. CDR3 nucleotide sequence: TGCGCCAGCAGCCTCGACAGGGGATACACTGAAGCTTTCTTT. It translates to CASSLDRGYTEAFF.

The V gene is TRBV10-3, the J gene TRBJ1-1; 9 bases agree with TRBD1. V was pared by 5 bases and J by 2 bases, with 3 bases of the junction left unmatched. The germline V gene encodes CDR1 ENHRY and CDR2 SYGVKD. There are 14 residues in the CDR3. This CDR3 reads CAISTQGANTEAFF. In DNA form, the CDR3 reads TGTGCCATCAGTACACAGGGGGCTAACACTGAAGCTTTCTTT.

The DNA for the CDR3 is TGTGCCACCCGGGACAGGGGGCTTCAAGAGACCCAGTACTTC. Translated: CATRDRGLQETQYF. This chain connects TRBV19 to TRBJ2-5, with 12 bases identical to TRBD1. With 10 bases clipped from V and 2 bases from J, the junction kept 5 bases outside the gene matches. Germline CDR1 reads LNHDA; CDR2 reads SQIVND (reference sequence). CDR3 length equals 14 residues.

This sequence joins TRBV28 and TRBJ1-2; a possible D gene is TRBD1 (6 bases). V dropped 7 bases and J dropped 5 bases, with 20 bases sitting between them. Germline values: CDR1 MDHEN, CDR2 SYDVKM. This CDR3 has 15 residues. CDR3 in amino acids: CASKGRGVPTYGYTF. CDR3 bases: TGTGCCAGCAAAGGCAGGGGAGTTCCAACTTATGGCTACACCTTC.

The chain combines TRBV4-2 with TRBJ1-2, with D possibly being TRBD1 (5 bases). This CDR3 has 14 residues. V shed 0 bases and J shed 3 bases, with 8 bases lying between them. From germline, CDR1 is LGHNA and CDR2 YNFKEQ. The CDR3 coding sequence is TGTGCCAGCAGCCAAGAGCGGGGGGACTATGGCTACACCTTC. Amino acids: CASSQERGDYGYTF.

This chain connects TRBV7-3 to TRBJ2-1, with 8 bases aligning to TRBD2. J was trimmed by 6 bases and V by 2 bases; bases with no gene match: 3. CDR3 size: 14 residues. Germline V gene sequence: CDR1 SGHTA, CDR2 FQGTGA. The CDR3 coding sequence is TGTGCCAGCAGCTTAGCGGGGGGCCCCAATGAGCAGTTCTTC. It is translated as CASSLAGGPNEQFF.

The chain employs TRBV7-9 and TRBJ2-5; possibly TRBD1 for D (5 bases). Trimming removed 1 base from V and 2 bases from J, with 8 bases in between. The CDR3 runs to 14 residues. Germline CDR1 and CDR2: SEHNR and FQNEAQ (reference sequence). The CDR3 nucleotides read TGTGCCAGCAGCTTAGGGACACAACAAGAGACCCAGTACTTC. Translating it yields CASSLGTQQETQYF.

The genes are TRBV9 and TRBJ1-1, with TRBD1 matching over 7 bases. The V gene end was trimmed by 5 bases and the J gene end by 5 bases; junction bases not matched to a gene: 9. This CDR3 has 14 residues. Germline V CDR1 and CDR2: SGDLS, YYNGEE. The CDR3 here is CASSGTVGGTEAFF. CDR3 DNA sequence: TGTGCCAGCAGTGGGACAGTAGGAGGAACTGAAGCTTTCTTT.

This clone was seen a handful of times. The rearrangement links TRBV19 to TRBJ1-2; no firm D call. Trimming took 3 bases from V and 1 from J, leaving 6 bases between them. The germline V gene encodes CDR1 LNHDA and CDR2 SQIVND (reference sequence). The CDR3 is made up of 13 amino acids. CDR3 coding DNA: TGTGCCAGTAGTATCCTAGGTAACTATGGCTACACCTTC. It yields the protein CASSILGNYGYTF.

The V and J genes are TRBV5-6 and TRBJ2-1, with 9 nucleotides matching TRBD2. J was trimmed by 1 base and V by 4 bases; bases with no gene match: 3. The CDR3 runs to 15 residues. CDR1 is SGHDT and CDR2 is YYEEEE in the germline V gene. The CDR3 here is CASSPLAGSYNEQFF. Here the CDR3 DNA reads TGTGCCAGCAGCCCGCTAGCGGGGTCCTACAATGAGCAGTTCTTC.

J is TRBJ1-1 and V is TRBV5-4; TRBD1 matches 11 bases. With V trimmed by 2 bases and J by 6 bases, 3 bases remained unmatched. The length of the CDR3 is 14 residues. Germline V gene lookup returns CDR1 SGHNT and CDR2 YYREEE (reference sequence). CDR3 DNA: TGTGCCAGCAGCTTTGGGACAGGGGGATCTGAAGCTTTCTTT. It is translated as CASSFGTGGSEAFF.